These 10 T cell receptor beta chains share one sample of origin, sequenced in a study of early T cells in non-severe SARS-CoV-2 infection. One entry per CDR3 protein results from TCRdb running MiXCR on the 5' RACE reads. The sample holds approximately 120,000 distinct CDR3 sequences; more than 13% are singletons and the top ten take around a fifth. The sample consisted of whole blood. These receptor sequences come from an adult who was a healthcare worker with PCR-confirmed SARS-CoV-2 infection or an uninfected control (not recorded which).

The chain's CDR3 is CASSLLDAGGRGPQHF. The CDR3 DNA reads TGTGCCAGCAGTTTATTGGACGCAGGCGGTCGAGGGCCCCAGCATTTT. V and J are TRBV27 and TRBJ1-5; D ambiguous. The germline V gene has CDR1 MNHEY and CDR2 SMNVEV (reference sequence). This CDR3 has 16 amino acids. V was pared by 1 base and J by 9 bases, with 19 bases between.

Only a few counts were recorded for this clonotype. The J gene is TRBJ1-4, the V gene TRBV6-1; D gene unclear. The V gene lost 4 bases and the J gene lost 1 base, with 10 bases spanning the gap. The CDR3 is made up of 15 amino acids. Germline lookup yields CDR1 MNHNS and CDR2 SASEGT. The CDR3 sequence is CASSAPGGTNEKLFF. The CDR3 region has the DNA TGTGCCAGCAGTGCCCCCGGCGGAACTAATGAAAAACTGTTTTTT.

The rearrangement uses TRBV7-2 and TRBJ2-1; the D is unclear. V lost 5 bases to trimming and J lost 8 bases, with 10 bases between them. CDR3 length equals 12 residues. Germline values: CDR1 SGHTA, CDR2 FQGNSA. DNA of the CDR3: TGTGCCAGCAGCCGTTTCCGGGATGAGCAGTTCTTC. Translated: CASSRFRDEQFF. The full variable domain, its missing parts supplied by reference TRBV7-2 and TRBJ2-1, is GAGVSQSPSNKVTEKGKDVELRCDPISGHTALYWYRQSLGQGLEFLIYFQGNSAPDKSGLPSDRFSAERTGGSVSTLTIQRTQQEDSAVYLCASSRFRDEQFFGPGTRLTVL.

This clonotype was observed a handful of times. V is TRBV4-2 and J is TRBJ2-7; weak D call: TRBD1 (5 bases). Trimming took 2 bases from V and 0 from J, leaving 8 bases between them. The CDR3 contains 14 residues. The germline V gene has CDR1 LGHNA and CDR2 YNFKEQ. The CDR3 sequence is CASSQSDSSYEQYF. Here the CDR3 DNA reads TGTGCCAGCAGCCAATCCGACAGCTCCTACGAGCAGTACTTC.

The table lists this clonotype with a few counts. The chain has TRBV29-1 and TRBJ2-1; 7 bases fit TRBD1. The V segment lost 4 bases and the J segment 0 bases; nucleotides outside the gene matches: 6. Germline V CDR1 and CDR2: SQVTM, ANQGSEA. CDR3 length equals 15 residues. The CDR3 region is CSVGTGLSSYNEQFF. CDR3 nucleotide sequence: TGCAGCGTTGGGACAGGCCTATCCTCCTACAATGAGCAGTTCTTC.

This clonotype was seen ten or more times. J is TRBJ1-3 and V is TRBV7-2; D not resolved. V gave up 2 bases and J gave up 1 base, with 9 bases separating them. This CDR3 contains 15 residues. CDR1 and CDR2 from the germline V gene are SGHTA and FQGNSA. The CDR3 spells CASSLSTGSGNTIYF. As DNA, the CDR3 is TGTGCCAGCAGCTTAAGTACTGGGTCTGGAAACACCATATATTTT.

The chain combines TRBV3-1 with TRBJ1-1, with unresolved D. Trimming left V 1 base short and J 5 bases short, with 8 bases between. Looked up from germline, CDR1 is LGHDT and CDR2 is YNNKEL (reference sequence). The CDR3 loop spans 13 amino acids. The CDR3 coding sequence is TGTGCCAGCAGCCAAGGGGGAAGAACTGAAGCTTTCTTT. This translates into CASSQGGRTEAFF.

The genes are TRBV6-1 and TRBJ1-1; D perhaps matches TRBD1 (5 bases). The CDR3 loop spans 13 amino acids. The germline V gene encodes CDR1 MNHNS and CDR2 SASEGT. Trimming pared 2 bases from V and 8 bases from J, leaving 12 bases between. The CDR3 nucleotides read TGTGCCAGCAGTGAATATGGGGGACCGGAAGCTTTCTTT. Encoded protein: CASSEYGGPEAFF.

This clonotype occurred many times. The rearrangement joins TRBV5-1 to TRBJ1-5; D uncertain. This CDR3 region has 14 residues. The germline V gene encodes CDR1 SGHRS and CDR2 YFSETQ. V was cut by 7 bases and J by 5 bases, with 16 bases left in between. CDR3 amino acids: CASCPGAVDQPQHF. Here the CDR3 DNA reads TGCGCCAGCTGCCCGGGAGCGGTCGATCAGCCCCAGCATTTT.

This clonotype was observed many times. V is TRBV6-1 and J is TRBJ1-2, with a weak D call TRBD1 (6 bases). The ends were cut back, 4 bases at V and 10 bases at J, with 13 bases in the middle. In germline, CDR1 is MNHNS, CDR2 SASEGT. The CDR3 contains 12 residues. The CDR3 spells CASSVGGMDYTF. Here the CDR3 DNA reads TGTGCCAGCAGTGTTGGGGGCATGGACTACACCTTC.